This T cell receptor (beta chain) was retrieved from a study of shared clonotypes between healthy human individuals (dated by TCRdb to 2020 to 2021). About the study as a whole: Two women and a few men aged 18 to 49 years were included in the cohort. To increase sequencing depth and limit assay-specific biases, TCR repertoire library preparation and sequencing were carried out by different laboratories using diverse techniques. Between about 0.94 and 8.9 billion PBMCs per donor were obtained by leukapheresis. Per donor, three plates each were used for CD4 naive and CD4 memory, two for CD8 naive, and one for CD8 memory. To estimate repertoire size and how much clonotypes are shared between individuals, the study performed deep sequencing of blood TCR repertoires from roughly five healthy adults. The investigation overall reported the following: Across a handful of donors, approximately 5% of naive CD4, 3% to 3.5% of naive CD8, about 2.3% of memory CD4, and about 0.4% of memory CD8 clonotypes were shared. Pairwise subsampling indicated that sequencing depth was expected to affect the degree of clonotype sharing among donors. Larger estimated clonotype richness was generally found for naive subsets than for memory subsets. The genetic and exposure-history diversity represented was limited by the small number of donors. Incomplete sequencing was indicated by rarefaction of sorted-subset datasets, despite the large sequencing depth. Sampling was restricted to blood, and TCR repertoires in tissues likely differ from the TCR repertoires found in blood. Higher generation probabilities were observed for clonotypes shared by all four sorted-subset donors than for non-shared clonotypes.

Including the terminal cysteine and phenylalanine, the CDR3 comprises 14 residues. The only DNA kept is the CDR3, 42 bases in frame from the first base. CDR1 and CDR2, looked up from the germline V gene (reference sequence), are SGHAT and FQDESV. TCR CDR3 regions were amplified from genomic DNA by multiplex PCR using the deep immunoSEQ assay. For each cell subset, the extracted genomic DNA was distributed evenly across all wells of several immunoSEQ 96-well plates, and each plate served as one replicate. For sorted subsets, roughly 200 ng of genomic DNA, equivalent to 30,000 or so T cell genomes, went into each replicate PCR. Purified libraries were quantified with a Qubit 3.0 fluorometer, sized on a Bioanalyzer 2100, and re-quantified with the KAPA Library Quantification kit. Every immunoSEQ 96-well plate was sequenced on a dedicated single-read 150-cycle Illumina NextSeq 550 flow cell. In the source study's methods: The immunoSEQ output contained only junctional sequences without quality scores, so filtering could not match that applied to full-length reads. Sequences were annotated with PyIR, a Python wrapper for IgBLAST v1.9, using IMGT germline references to assign V/J genes and CDR3. Reads were removed for weak V/J assignments (E-value above 1e-6), missing CDR3, stop codons, out-of-frame junctions, or ambiguous translated residues. A V3J clonotype was defined by an identical inferred V gene, J gene, and CDR3 amino acid sequence. Percentage overlap between repertoires was calculated by dividing the number of shared unique clonotypes by the size of the smaller repertoire. RTK rarefaction, the Chao1 estimator, and Recon v2.1 estimates of unobserved clonotypes were used to assess repertoire richness. Generation probabilities were computed with OLGA for all TCRbeta clonotypes obtained by the gDNA method from several donors. Imported from immuneACCESS, the table was reduced by TCRdb to in-frame sequences with V and J called. These copies leave out some clones; in studies compared against another copy, an unresolved V gene accounts for under half, and the cause of the remainder is not known. That table is the source of V, J and clone size, and D and trimming were worked out from the DNA. The sample includes some 1,900,000 clones, with about 95% observed a single time. More than 0.9% of the sample goes to the ten largest clones.

CD8 naive samples were CD45RO-negative cells positively selected for CCR7, giving a CD45RA+CCR7+ population that excluded TemRA cells. The donors were healthy, HIV-negative adults with no recently reported acute infections or vaccinations. Every donor was a Caucasian adult residing in Nashville, Tennessee, USA. Blood was collected by leukapheresis, and PBMCs were isolated by Ficoll-Histopaque density gradient centrifugation and then cryopreserved in liquid nitrogen vapor phase. Analytical flow cytometry was used to check the purity and quantity of each magnetically sorted T cell population. Genomic DNA was isolated from every sorted fraction and measured by UV absorbance on a Nanodrop 2000c. With regard to this clone: It lacks a known antigen. No much larger clone is present one base from it, and per-base qualities are unavailable.

What was sequenced was naive CD8+ T cells sorted from blood. In the paper's terms, the cell subset or site label means: CD45RA+CCR7+. This chain joins TRBV11-1 to TRBJ2-5, with no D gene named confidently. TRBJ2-7 matches the DNA end more closely, so the J call is doubtful. The clonotype originates from a man between 18 and 35 years old in good health. The CDR3 reads as follows: CASSLIGLSYEQYF. The nucleotide sequence is given as TGTGCCAGCAGCTTAATCGGGCTCTCCTACGAGCAGTACTTC.